These 25 T cell receptor beta chains share one sample of origin, sequenced in a study of blood T cell repertoires in COVID-19. TCRdb keeps only in-frame clones here, not all; method: immunoSEQ multiplex PCR. Among roughly 380,000 clones, about 87% were seen once, and the ten largest hold 1% to 1.5%. Material for sequencing was PBMCs or T cells enriched from blood (not recorded which). The receptors shown here come from a man aged 30-40 years who had recovered from COVID-19.

The chain links TRBV7-9 to TRBJ1-6; TRBD1 aligns across 7 bases. The V segment lost 5 bases and the J segment 5 bases; nucleotides outside the gene matches: 12. The CDR3 is 17 residues long. Germline V CDR1 and CDR2: SEHNR, FQNEAQ (reference sequence). CDR3 sequence: CASSLEGGRVHNSPLHF. The CDR3 DNA sequence: TGTGCCAGCAGCCTAGAAGGGGGCCGGGTTCATAATTCACCCCTCCACTTT.

This clone has just a few counts. J is TRBJ1-5 and V is TRBV2; 8 bases are a match to TRBD1. This CDR3 has 15 amino acids. Germline V gene data show CDR1 as SNHLY and CDR2 as FYNNEI. J was trimmed by 1 base and V by 7 bases; bases with no gene match: 6. CDR3 loop: CASNLQGGSNQPQHF. DNA for the CDR3: TGTGCCAGCAACCTACAGGGGGGGAGCAATCAGCCCCAGCATTTT.

V and J are TRBV11-2 and TRBJ1-2; TRBD1 matches at 11 bases. This CDR3 contains 14 residues. Germline loops: CDR1 SGHAT, CDR2 FQNNGV. The junction had 5 bases not matched to a gene; V was cut back by 3 bases and J by 8 bases. CDR3 nucleotide sequence: TGTGCCAGCAGCTTCGGGACAGGGGGAGAAGGCTACACCTTC. Residues: CASSFGTGGEGYTF.

This rearrangement joins TRBV5-6 to TRBJ2-5; D unresolved. Deletions cut 0 bases from V and 1 base from J, with 4 bases between. Germline CDR1 is SGHDT and CDR2 is YYEEEE. CDR3 size: 13 residues. CDR3 amino acids: CASSLDFQETQYF. DNA of the CDR3: TGTGCCAGCAGCTTGGACTTCCAAGAGACCCAGTACTTC.

The gene calls are TRBV10-1 and TRBJ2-1, with 9 positions matching TRBD1. Germline CDR1 is WNHNN and CDR2 is SYGVQD (reference sequence). This CDR3 region has 16 residues. V lost 1 base to trimming and J lost 9 bases; unmatched junction nucleotides: 10. The chain's CDR3 is CASSEFAGQGNTEQFF. The DNA of the CDR3 is TGCGCCAGCAGTGAGTTCGCGGGACAGGGAAATACTGAGCAGTTCTTC.

The count of this clone is one. The rearrangement uses TRBV7-9 and TRBJ2-3, with D tentatively TRBD2 (5 bases). V was cut by 3 bases and J by 3 bases, with 19 bases left in between. The CDR3 is 17 residues long. CDR1 and CDR2 from the germline V gene are SEHNR and FQNEAQ (reference sequence). CDR3 nucleotides: TGTGCCAGCAGCTTCCCAAGGACTGCCCAGAAAACAGATACGCAGTATTTT. It codes for CASSFPRTAQKTDTQYF.

The chain joins TRBV5-6 to TRBJ1-4; D ambiguous. Trimming cost V 2 bases and J 4 bases, with 12 bases left between them. This CDR3 has 15 residues. Germline CDR1 and CDR2: SGHDT and YYEEEE. The CDR3 DNA reads TGTGCCAGCAGCTTAATGGCAGGAGGTAATGAAAAACTGTTTTTT. It is translated as CASSLMAGGNEKLFF.

CDR3 region: CASSFTERTRGNTEAFF. DNA of the CDR3: TGCGCCAGCAGCTTTACAGAAAGGACTAGGGGGAACACTGAAGCTTTCTTT. The J gene is TRBJ1-1, the V gene TRBV5-1; weak D call: TRBD1 (5 bases). V was pared by 2 bases and J by 1 base, with 18 bases between. The germline V gene has CDR1 SGHRS and CDR2 YFSETQ. The CDR3 consists of 17 residues.

The J gene is TRBJ2-7, the V gene TRBV11-2; a possible D gene is TRBD2 (5 bases). There are 14 residues in the CDR3. V gave up 3 bases and J gave up 0 bases, with 9 bases separating them. The V gene's germline CDR1 is SGHAT and CDR2 FQNNGV. The CDR3, as DNA: TGTGCCAGCAGCTTCGGGAACCACTCCTACGAGCAGTACTTC. Its protein is CASSFGNHSYEQYF.

This chain links TRBV4-1 with TRBJ2-7; perhaps TRBD1 as D (6 bases). V lost 2 bases to trimming and J lost 3 bases, with 14 bases between them. The CDR3 contains 15 residues. CDR1 MGHRA and CDR2 YSYEKL come from the germline V gene. The CDR3 coding sequence is TGCGCCAGCAGCCAACTCCGGGACAAGGACTACGAGCAGTACTTC. It specifies CASSQLRDKDYEQYF.

The chain recombines TRBV6-2 or TRBV6-3 with TRBJ1-4; TRBD1 might be the D (6 bases). Germline values: CDR1 MNHEY, CDR2 SVGEGT. V lost 5 bases to trimming and J lost 10 bases, with 14 bases between them. This CDR3 region has 13 residues. The CDR3 is CASSPGGIGKLFF. In nucleotides, the CDR3 is TGTGCCAGCAGTCCGGGGGGCATCGGAAAACTGTTTTTT.

For the CDR3, the DNA is TGTGCCTTGAATCGAGGGTATTCCGATGGCTACACCTTC. Amino acid sequence: CALNRGYSDGYTF. V and J are TRBV30 and TRBJ1-2; no firm D call. Germline CDR1 and CDR2: GTSNPN and SVGIG (reference sequence). V gave up 7 bases and J gave up 6 bases, with 18 bases separating them. This CDR3 is 13 amino acids long.

This chain joins TRBV21-1 and TRBJ2-7; TRBD2 is the table's D call and was not checked against the DNA. TRBV21-1 is assigned pseudogene status. This CDR3 spans 13 amino acids. In nucleotides, the CDR3 is TGTGCCAGCAGCAAAGCGGGGGGGCCCGAGCAGTACTTC. It yields the protein CASSKAGGPEQYF.

The genes are TRBV20-1 and TRBJ1-5, with D possibly TRBD1 on 6 matching bases. Germline assignment: CDR1 DFQATT and CDR2 SNEGSKA (reference sequence). The CDR3 is made up of 12 amino acids. With 3 bases removed from V and 7 bases from J, the gap between germline ends came to 10 bases. CDR3 protein: CSASLGTQPQHF. As DNA, the CDR3 is TGCAGTGCTAGTCTCGGGACACAGCCCCAGCATTTT.

The chain couples TRBV9 to TRBJ2-7, with 8 bases matching TRBD1. Germline CDR1 SGDLS, CDR2 YYNGEE. This CDR3 contains 14 residues. Trimming removed 0 bases from V and 5 bases from J; junction bases left unmatched: 4. CDR3 nucleotide sequence: TGTGCCAGCAGCGTAGCACGGACAGGGAACGAGCAGTACTTC. The encoded protein is CASSVARTGNEQYF.

The gene calls are TRBV6-5 and TRBJ1-2; tentatively, D is TRBD1 (5 bases). Trimming shortened V by 6 bases and J by 0 bases, and 14 bases separated the two germline ends. Looked up from germline, CDR1 is MNHEY and CDR2 is SVGAGI. The CDR3 contains 15 residues. CDR3 loop: CASRPPTAANYGYTF. In DNA, the CDR3 is TGTGCCAGCAGACCCCCGACAGCCGCTAACTATGGCTACACCTTC.

The CDR3 loop reads CASSLQDQPQHF. CDR3 bases: TGTGCCAGCAGCTTACAGGATCAGCCCCAGCATTTT. The chain links TRBV7-9 to TRBJ1-5, with unresolved D. CDR1 SEHNR and CDR2 FQNEAQ come from the germline V gene (reference sequence). V lost 2 bases to trimming and J lost 5 bases, with 4 bases between them. This CDR3 is 12 amino acids long.

The V call is TRBV18, the J call TRBJ2-7, with 7 bases identical to TRBD2. CDR3 size: 14 residues. CDR1 KGHSH and CDR2 LQKENI come from the germline V gene. V lost 5 bases, J lost 2 bases, and 6 bases stayed unmatched. As DNA, the CDR3 is TGTGCCAGCTCATGGGGGGGGGAAGCCTACGAGCAGTACTTC. As protein: CASSWGGEAYEQYF.

The gene calls are TRBV30 and TRBJ1-2; perhaps TRBD1 as D (5 bases). The V gene lost 2 bases and the J gene lost 2 bases, with 9 bases spanning the gap. The V gene's germline CDR1 is GTSNPN and CDR2 SVGIG (reference sequence). The CDR3 has 13 amino acids. The CDR3 reads CAWSSEGNYGYTF. The DNA for the CDR3 is TGTGCCTGGAGTTCGGAGGGGAACTATGGCTACACCTTC.

V usage is TRBV5-1 and J usage is TRBJ2-1; D remains ambiguous. CDR1 and CDR2 (germline): SGHRS, YFSETQ. Trimming removed 0 bases from V and 0 bases from J, with 10 bases in between. This CDR3 has 16 residues. The CDR3 loop reads CASSLDPSSSYNEQFF. For the CDR3, the DNA is TGCGCCAGCAGCTTGGATCCGAGTAGCTCCTACAATGAGCAGTTCTTC.

This chain joins TRBV9 and TRBJ1-6, with TRBD1 matching 8 bases. The CDR3 has 14 amino acids. In germline, CDR1 is SGDLS, CDR2 YYNGEE. V gave up 2 bases and J gave up 8 bases; unmatched junction bases: 3. CDR3 coding DNA: TGTGCCAGCAGCGTGGGACAGGAGTATTCACCCCTCCACTTT. As protein: CASSVGQEYSPLHF.

This clone showed up just a few times. The CDR3, as DNA: TGTGCCATCAGTGAGGGACAGTCGCTCTATGGCTACACCTTC. Encoded protein: CAISEGQSLYGYTF. The chain joins TRBV10-3 to TRBJ1-2; a weak D match, TRBD1 (6 bases). The CDR3 extends over 14 amino acids. Germline lookup yields CDR1 ENHRY and CDR2 SYGVKD. The ends were cut back, 2 bases at V and 4 bases at J, with 11 bases in the middle.

The chain recombines TRBV3-1 (or the pseudogene TRBV3-2) with TRBJ1-2; D not certain. The germline V gene has CDR1 LGHDT and CDR2 YNNKEL (reference sequence). V lost 2 bases to trimming and J lost 9 bases, with 13 bases between them. This CDR3 is built from 13 residues. CDR3 nucleotides: TGTGCCAGCAGCCAAATCACCGGGAGTCGCTACACCTTC. Amino acid sequence: CASSQITGSRYTF.

The gene calls are TRBV10-3 and TRBJ1-2; unclear D gene. Germline CDR1 reads ENHRY; CDR2 reads SYGVKD. Trimming stripped 9 bases from V and 4 bases from J, with 18 bases between. CDR3 length: 14 residues. The CDR3 sequence is CAIRPDEGGYGYTF. CDR3 nucleotides: TGTGCCATTCGTCCCGATGAGGGAGGCTATGGCTACACCTTC.

This chain joins TRBV19 and TRBJ2-3, with D tentatively TRBD2 (5 bases). Germline V lookup: CDR1 LNHDA, CDR2 SQIVND (reference sequence). CDR3 length: 15 residues. Trimming removed 5 bases from V and 6 bases from J, with 18 bases in between. CDR3 sequence: CASSPLRTSLDTQYF. The DNA for the CDR3 is TGTGCCAGTAGTCCCTTGAGAACTAGTCTTGATACGCAGTATTTT.